The rows below give T cell receptor beta chains drawn from one sample of a study of PD-1 blockade in classical Hodgkin lymphoma. Using immunoSEQ multiplex PCR, the repertoire was profiled, and TCRdb retains in-frame clones only, with some absent. The data show 20,000 to 25,000 clones, with about 78% seen just once and about a sixth held by the top ten. The sequencing used peripheral blood mononuclear cells (PBMCs), collected before the second cycle of nivolumab. Receptor source: a human donor with classical Hodgkin lymphoma. CDR3s include the opening cysteine and the closing phenylalanine or tryptophan.

J gene | V gene | CDR3 protein
TRBJ1-4 | TRBV19 | CASTPRGTYHEKLFF
TRBJ1-2 | TRBV19 | CASSVHRDRVTNYGYTF
TRBJ1-1 | TRBV5-4 | CASSGRGKNTEAFF
TRBJ1-1 | TRBV6-4 | CASSQGRGTEAFF
TRBJ2-1 | TRBV6-4 | CASSAGASQEQFF
TRBJ1-5 | TRBV21-1 | CASSKTGLEGGNQPQHF
TRBJ2-5 | TRBV19 | CASSRGQGAQETQYF
TRBJ2-7 | TRBV5-1 | CASSVGQSYEQYF
TRBJ2-1 | TRBV7-3 | CASSLSGGTSEQFF
TRBJ2-7 | TRBV28 | CASSLPGLAGYEQYF
TRBJ2-2 | TRBV27 | CASSLSGTGELFF
TRBJ2-7 | TRBV30 | CAWIRGGSFYEQYF
TRBJ1-5 | TRBV19 | CASSITIGQGHSHQPQHF
TRBJ2-1 | TRBV27 | CASSGGPTYNEQFF
TRBJ2-7 | TRBV5-6 | CASSLVGVNEQYF
TRBJ2-5 | TRBV27 | CASSATRETQYF
TRBJ1-3 | TRBV11-2 | CASSRMGLDGNTIYF
TRBJ2-7 | TRBV6-1 | CASSETSSYEQYF
TRBJ2-1 | TRBV7-9 | CASSLMRGVYNEQFF
TRBJ1-3 | TRBV28 | CASSLPGGPSSGNTIYF
TRBJ2-1 | TRBV5-1 | CASSLEGDSSYNEQFF
TRBJ1-1 | TRBV19 | CASRIRGSNTEAFF
TRBJ2-3 | TRBV19 | CASSPSGATDTQYF
TRBJ1-5 | TRBV19 | CASSWSRGINQPQHF
TRBJ1-2 | TRBV10-1 | CASSESPTPNYGYTF
TRBJ2-5 | TRBV10-3 | CAISETRTGQETQYF
TRBJ1-1 | TRBV11-2 | CASSLGGDRDGRMAAFF
TRBJ2-1 | TRBV5-1 | CASSSTSGSANEQFF
TRBJ1-2 | TRBV27 | CASRRGREVYYGYTF
TRBJ2-7 | TRBV29-1 | CSVVDSSSYEQYF
TRBJ2-1 | TRBV5-4 | CASSLAVTPYNEQFF
TRBJ2-7 | TRBV5-1 | CASSTELAAYEQYF
TRBJ2-7 | TRBV7-2 | CASSAVEREGRHEQYF